These 9 T cell receptor beta chains were sequenced from one sample in a study of blood T cell repertoires in COVID-19. The assay was immunoSEQ multiplex PCR, and TCRdb's table has in-frame clones only and misses some. The sample has approximately 82,000 clones; around 89% are singletons. The sample taken for sequencing was peripheral blood. These receptors were taken from a man in his 70s with active or convalescent COVID-19.

V and J are TRBV9 and TRBJ2-2; D call uncertain. Per germline, CDR1 SGDLS and CDR2 YYNGEE. The CDR3 runs 13 residues. Trimming took 3 bases from V and 4 from J, leaving 7 bases between them. CDR3 protein: CASSEQSTGELFF. The CDR3 bases are TGTGCCAGCAGCGAACAAAGCACCGGGGAGCTGTTTTTT.

The rearrangement joins TRBV12-3 or TRBV12-4 to TRBJ1-5; possibly TRBD1 for D (6 bases). This CDR3 is built from 13 residues. The ends were cut back, 10 bases at V and 5 bases at J, with 15 bases in the middle. CDR3 sequence: CATNRDIDQPQHF. The DNA of the CDR3 is TGTGCCACCAACCGGGACATTGATCAGCCCCAGCATTTT.

The chain uses TRBV6-5 and TRBJ1-2; D might be TRBD1 (5 bases). The CDR3 is 14 residues long. Trimming removed 6 bases from V and 5 bases from J, with 16 bases in between. CDR1 is MNHEY, CDR2 SVGAGI, per germline. For the CDR3, the DNA is TGTGCCAGCAGCCCCCCGGGCAGGGAATATGGCTACACCTTC. Protein product: CASSPPGREYGYTF.

The chain has TRBV5-1 and TRBJ2-5; D uncertain. This CDR3 contains 15 residues. Germline V gene sequence: CDR1 SGHRS, CDR2 YFSETQ. Trimming stripped 5 bases from V and 4 bases from J, with 18 bases between. The CDR3 bases are TGCGCCAGCAGTTCGAGGTCGTCGCTTGTAGAGACCCAGTACTTC. Protein: CASSSRSSLVETQYF.

V usage is TRBV4-2 and J usage is TRBJ2-2; D may be TRBD2 (7 bases). CDR3 length equals 16 residues. V was trimmed by 1 base and J by 7 bases, leaving 16 bases between them. Germline assignment: CDR1 LGHNA and CDR2 YNFKEQ. For the CDR3, the DNA is TGTGCCAGCAGCCAAGTTAGGGGGGGACCTAGCGGGGAGCTGTTTTTT. Amino acids: CASSQVRGGPSGELFF.

The rearrangement uses TRBV18 and TRBJ2-7, with TRBD1 identical over 9 bases. The CDR3 has 15 residues. Germline CDR1 and CDR2: KGHSH and LQKENI. Losses at the gene ends were 3 bases for V and 2 bases for J; bases not matched to a gene: 5. The CDR3 coding sequence is TGTGCCAGCTCACCCGGGACAGGGACAACCTACGAGCAGTACTTC. Its protein product is CASSPGTGTTYEQYF.

This clone has just a few counts. The gene calls are TRBV2 and TRBJ1-1; 11 bases line up with TRBD1. The germline V gene encodes CDR1 SNHLY and CDR2 FYNNEI. V lost 6 bases and J lost 3; bases outside the gene matches: 3. CDR3 size: 14 residues. CDR3 in DNA: TGTGCCAGCAGGGGGGACAGGGGGGACACTGAAGCTTTCTTT. Translating gives CASRGDRGDTEAFF.

The chain couples TRBV29-1 to TRBJ2-1; 9 nucleotides line up with TRBD1. With 5 bases clipped from V and 5 bases from J, the junction kept 4 bases outside the gene matches. The CDR3 has 13 residues. Looked up from germline, CDR1 is SQVTM and CDR2 is ANQGSEA. The CDR3 coding sequence is TGCAGCGTTAGACAGGGGGTCAACAATGAGCAGTTCTTC. It specifies CSVRQGVNNEQFF.

V usage is TRBV6-6 and J usage is TRBJ2-7; 10 bases line up with TRBD2. The germline gives CDR1 MNHNY, CDR2 SVGAGI (reference sequence). The CDR3 runs 14 residues. V lost 2 bases to trimming and J lost 2 bases; unmatched junction nucleotides: 0. CDR3 residues: CASSYGLAAYEQYF. Here the CDR3 DNA reads TGTGCCAGCAGTTACGGACTAGCGGCCTACGAGCAGTACTTC.